This T cell receptor beta chain was observed in a study of blood T cell repertoires in COVID-19. On the study more broadly: T cells, B-cell-depleted T cells, or PBMCs supplied cDNA or gDNA.

In the source study's methods: Cell counts per sample came from amplifying reference gene primers. Only in-frame clones appear in the TCRdb table, and some are missing; sequencing was by immunoSEQ multiplex PCR. V and J calls and clone size are those listed in that table; D and trimming were worked out from the DNA. Of just over 250,000 clones in the sample, more than 90% were seen once. The germline V and J ends were trimmed by 2 bases and 3 bases, with 5 bases remaining between them. CDR1 is MGHDK, CDR2 SYGVNS, per germline. This CDR3 spans 13 amino acids. Followed over time, Seattle patients had been enrolled while infection was active.

Sequencing was performed on peripheral blood. The rearrangement links TRBV25-1 to TRBJ2-1, with D perhaps TRBD2 (5 bases). The sequence came from a person between 18 and 35 years old with COVID-19, enrolled during active disease. The CDR3 DNA follows: TGTGCCAGCAGTGAAGAGGGCTACAATGAGCAGTTCTTC. This translates into CASSEEGYNEQFF.